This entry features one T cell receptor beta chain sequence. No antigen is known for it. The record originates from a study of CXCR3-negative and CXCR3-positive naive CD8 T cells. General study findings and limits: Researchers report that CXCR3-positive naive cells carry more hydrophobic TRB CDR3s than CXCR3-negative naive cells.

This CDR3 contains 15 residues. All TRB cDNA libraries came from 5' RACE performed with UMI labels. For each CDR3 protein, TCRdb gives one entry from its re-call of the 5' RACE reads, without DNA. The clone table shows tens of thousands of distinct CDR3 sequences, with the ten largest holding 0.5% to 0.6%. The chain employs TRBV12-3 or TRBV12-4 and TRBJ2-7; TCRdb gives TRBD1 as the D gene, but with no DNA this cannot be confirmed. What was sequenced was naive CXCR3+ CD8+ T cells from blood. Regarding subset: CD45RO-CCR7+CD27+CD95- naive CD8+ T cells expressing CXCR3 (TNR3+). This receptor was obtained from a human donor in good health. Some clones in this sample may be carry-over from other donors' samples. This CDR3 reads CASSPPGQGAYEQYF.